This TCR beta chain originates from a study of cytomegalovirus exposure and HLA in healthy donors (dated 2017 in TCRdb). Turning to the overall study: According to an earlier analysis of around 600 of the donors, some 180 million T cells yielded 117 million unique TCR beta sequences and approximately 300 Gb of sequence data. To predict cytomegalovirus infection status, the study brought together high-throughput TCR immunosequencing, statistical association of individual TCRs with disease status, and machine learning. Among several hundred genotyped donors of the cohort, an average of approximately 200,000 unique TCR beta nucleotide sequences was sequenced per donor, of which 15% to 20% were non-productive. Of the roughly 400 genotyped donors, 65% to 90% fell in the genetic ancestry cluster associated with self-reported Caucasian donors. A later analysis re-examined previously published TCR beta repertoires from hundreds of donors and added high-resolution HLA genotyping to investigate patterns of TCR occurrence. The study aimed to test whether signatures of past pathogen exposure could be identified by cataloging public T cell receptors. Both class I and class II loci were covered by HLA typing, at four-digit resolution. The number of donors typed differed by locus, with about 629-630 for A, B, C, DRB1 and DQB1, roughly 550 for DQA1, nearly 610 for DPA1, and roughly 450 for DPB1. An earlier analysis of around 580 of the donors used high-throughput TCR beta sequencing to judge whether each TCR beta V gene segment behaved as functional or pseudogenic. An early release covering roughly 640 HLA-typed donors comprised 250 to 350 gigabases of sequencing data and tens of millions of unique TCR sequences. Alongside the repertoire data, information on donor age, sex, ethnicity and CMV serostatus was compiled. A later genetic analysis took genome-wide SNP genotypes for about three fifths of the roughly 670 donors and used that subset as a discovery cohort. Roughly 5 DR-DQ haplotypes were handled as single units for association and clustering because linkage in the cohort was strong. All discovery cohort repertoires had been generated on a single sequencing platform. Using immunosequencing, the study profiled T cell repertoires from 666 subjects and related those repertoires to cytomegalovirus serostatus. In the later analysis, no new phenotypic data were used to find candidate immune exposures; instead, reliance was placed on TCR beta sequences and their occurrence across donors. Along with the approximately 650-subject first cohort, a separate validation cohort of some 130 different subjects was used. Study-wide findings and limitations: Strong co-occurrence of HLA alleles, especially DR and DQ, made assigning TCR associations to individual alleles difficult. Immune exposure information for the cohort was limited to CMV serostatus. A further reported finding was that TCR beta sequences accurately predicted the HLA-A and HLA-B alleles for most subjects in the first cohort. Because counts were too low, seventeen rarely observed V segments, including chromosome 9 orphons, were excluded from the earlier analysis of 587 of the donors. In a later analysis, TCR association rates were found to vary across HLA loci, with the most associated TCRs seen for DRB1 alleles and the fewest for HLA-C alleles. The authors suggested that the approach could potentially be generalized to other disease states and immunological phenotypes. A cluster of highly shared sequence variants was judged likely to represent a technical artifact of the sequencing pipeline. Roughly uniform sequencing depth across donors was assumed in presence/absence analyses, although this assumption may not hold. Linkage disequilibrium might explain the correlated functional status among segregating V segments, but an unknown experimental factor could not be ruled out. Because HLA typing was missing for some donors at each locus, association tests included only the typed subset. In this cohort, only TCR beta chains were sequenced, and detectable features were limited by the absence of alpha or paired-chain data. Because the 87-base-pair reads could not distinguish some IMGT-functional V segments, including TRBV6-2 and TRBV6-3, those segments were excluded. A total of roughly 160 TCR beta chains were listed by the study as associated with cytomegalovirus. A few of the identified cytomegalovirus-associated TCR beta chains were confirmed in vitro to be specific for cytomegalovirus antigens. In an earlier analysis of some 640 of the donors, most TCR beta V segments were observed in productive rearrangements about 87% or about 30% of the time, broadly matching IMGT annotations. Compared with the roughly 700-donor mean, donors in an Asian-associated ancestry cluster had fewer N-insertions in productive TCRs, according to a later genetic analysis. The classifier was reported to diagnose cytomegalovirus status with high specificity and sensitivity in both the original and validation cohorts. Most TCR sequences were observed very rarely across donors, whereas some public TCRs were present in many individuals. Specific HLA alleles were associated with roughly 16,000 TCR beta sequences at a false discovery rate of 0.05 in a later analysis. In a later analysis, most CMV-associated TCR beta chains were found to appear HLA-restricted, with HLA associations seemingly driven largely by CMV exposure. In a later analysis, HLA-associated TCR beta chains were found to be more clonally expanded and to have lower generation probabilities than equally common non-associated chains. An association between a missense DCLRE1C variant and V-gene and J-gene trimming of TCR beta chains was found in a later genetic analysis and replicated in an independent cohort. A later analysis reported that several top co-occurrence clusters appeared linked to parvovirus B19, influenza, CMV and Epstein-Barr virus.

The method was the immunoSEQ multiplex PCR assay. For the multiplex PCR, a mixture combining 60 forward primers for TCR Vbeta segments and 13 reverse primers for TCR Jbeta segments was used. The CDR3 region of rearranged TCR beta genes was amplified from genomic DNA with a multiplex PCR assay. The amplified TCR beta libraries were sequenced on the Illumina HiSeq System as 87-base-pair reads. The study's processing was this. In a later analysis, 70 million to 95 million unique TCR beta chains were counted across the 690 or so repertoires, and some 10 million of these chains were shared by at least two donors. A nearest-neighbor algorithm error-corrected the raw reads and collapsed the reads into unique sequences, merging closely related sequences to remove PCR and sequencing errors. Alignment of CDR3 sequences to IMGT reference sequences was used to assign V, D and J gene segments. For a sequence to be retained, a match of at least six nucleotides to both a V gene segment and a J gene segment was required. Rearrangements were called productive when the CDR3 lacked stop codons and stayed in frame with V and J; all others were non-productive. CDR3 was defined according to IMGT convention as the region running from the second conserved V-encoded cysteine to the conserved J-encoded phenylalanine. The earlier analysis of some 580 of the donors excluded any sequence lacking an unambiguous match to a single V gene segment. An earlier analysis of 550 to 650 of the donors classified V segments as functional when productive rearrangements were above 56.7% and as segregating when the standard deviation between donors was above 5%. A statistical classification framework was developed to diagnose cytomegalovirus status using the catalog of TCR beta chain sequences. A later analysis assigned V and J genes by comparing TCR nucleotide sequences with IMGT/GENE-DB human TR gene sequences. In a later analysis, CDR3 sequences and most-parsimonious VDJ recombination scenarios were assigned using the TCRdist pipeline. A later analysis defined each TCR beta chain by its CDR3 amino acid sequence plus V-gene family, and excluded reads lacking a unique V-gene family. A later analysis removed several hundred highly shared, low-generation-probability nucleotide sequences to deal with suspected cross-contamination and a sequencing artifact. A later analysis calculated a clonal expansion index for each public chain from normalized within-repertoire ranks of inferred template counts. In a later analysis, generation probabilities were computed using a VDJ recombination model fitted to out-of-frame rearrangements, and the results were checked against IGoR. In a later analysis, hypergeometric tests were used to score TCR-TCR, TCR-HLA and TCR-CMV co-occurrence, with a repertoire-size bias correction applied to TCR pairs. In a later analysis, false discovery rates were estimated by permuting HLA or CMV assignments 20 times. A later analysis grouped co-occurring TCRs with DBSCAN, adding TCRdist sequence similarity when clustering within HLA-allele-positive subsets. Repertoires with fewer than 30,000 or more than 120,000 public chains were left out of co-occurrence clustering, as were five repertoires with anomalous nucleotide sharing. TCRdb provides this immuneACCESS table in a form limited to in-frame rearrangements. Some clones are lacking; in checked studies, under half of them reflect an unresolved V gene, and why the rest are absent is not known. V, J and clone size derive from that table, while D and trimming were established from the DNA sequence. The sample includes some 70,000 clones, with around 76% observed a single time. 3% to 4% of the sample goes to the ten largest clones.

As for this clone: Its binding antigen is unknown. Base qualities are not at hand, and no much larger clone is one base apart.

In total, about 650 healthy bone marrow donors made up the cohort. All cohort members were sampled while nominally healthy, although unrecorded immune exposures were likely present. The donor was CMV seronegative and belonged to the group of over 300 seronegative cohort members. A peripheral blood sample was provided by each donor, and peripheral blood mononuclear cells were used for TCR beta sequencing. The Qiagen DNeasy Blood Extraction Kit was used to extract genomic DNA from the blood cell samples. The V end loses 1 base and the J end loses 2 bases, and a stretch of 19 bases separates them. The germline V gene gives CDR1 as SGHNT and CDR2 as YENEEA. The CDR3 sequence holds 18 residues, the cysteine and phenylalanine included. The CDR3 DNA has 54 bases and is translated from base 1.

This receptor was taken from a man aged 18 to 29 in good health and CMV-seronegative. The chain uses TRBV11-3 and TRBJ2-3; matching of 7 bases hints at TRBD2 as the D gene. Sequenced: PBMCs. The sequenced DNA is TGTGCCAGCAGCTTAGGGGAGGGGGGGCCGCCTGTCACAGATACGCAGTATTTT. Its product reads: CASSLGEGGPPVTDTQYF.